Following are 21 T cell receptor beta chains from one sample sequenced in a study of blood T cell repertoires in COVID-19 (dated by TCRdb to 2019 to 2021). The library was produced with the immunoSEQ multiplex PCR assay. In TCRdb, the immuneACCESS table is reduced to in-frame sequences with V and J assigned. These tables do not hold every clone; where another copy was compared, an unresolved V gene accounts for under half, and the others remain unexplained. A total of 60,000 to 70,000 clones appear in this sample, more than 75% of them only once. The top ten hold around 10% of the sample. Material: PBMCs or T cells enriched from blood (not recorded which). The receptors were gathered from a woman between 40 and 55 years old who had recovered from COVID-19.

The chain couples TRBV11-2 to TRBJ2-5, with D uncertain. V lost 3 bases, J lost 9 bases, and 17 bases lay in between. The CDR3 covers 14 residues. Germline V CDR1 and CDR2: SGHAT, FQNNGV. The CDR3 region is CASSLVTSEPPQYF. In nucleotides, the CDR3 is TGTGCCAGCAGCTTGGTAACTTCCGAGCCCCCCCAGTACTTC.

CDR3 sequence (DNA): TGCGCCGGAGGGACTCGTCGGGCAGATACGCAGTATTTT. This gives the protein CAGGTRRADTQYF. The chain has TRBV10-2 and TRBJ2-3; tentatively, D is TRBD2 (6 bases). Trimming stripped 11 bases from V and 4 bases from J, with 16 bases between. The germline V gene encodes CDR1 WSHSY and CDR2 SAAADI. The CDR3 has 13 residues.

The sample holds a few counts of this clone. This chain links TRBV6-5 with TRBJ2-7; possibly TRBD2 for D (6 bases). The V end lost 6 bases, the J end lost 4 bases, and 16 bases lay between the germline ends. There are 14 residues in the CDR3. CDR1 is MNHEY and CDR2 is SVGAGI in the germline V gene. CDR3 coding DNA: TGTGCCAGCAGGGTAGGGAGGATCCTATACGAGCAGTACTTC. Translation gives CASRVGRILYEQYF.

This chain connects TRBV7-8 to TRBJ1-5; 9 bases are shared with TRBD1. Trimming removed 5 bases from V and 5 bases from J; junction bases left unmatched: 16. The CDR3 contains 18 residues. Germline loops: CDR1 SGHVS, CDR2 FQNEAQ. The CDR3 coding sequence is TGTGCCAGCAGCCGGACAACTTTGACAGGGGGTAATGATCAGCCCCAGCATTTT. It specifies CASSRTTLTGGNDQPQHF.

This clone was seen just once. J is TRBJ1-1 and V is TRBV18, with TRBD1 identical over 11 bases. After removal of 3 bases from V and 2 bases from J, the junction contained 8 bases not matched to a gene. The germline V gene encodes CDR1 KGHSH and CDR2 LQKENI. CDR3 length: 17 amino acids. The CDR3 DNA follows: TGTGCCAGCTCACCTTTGCGGACAGGGGGCGTCAACACTGAAGCTTTCTTT. Protein sequence: CASSPLRTGGVNTEAFF.

The V and J genes are TRBV5-1 and TRBJ1-3; perhaps TRBD1 as D (6 bases). CDR1 is SGHRS, CDR2 YFSETQ, per germline. The CDR3 runs 16 residues. Between the trimmed V and J ends, which lost 4 bases and 0 bases, there was a span of 14 bases. The CDR3 reads CASSPTEDSSGNTIYF. CDR3 coding DNA: TGCGCCAGCAGCCCTACCGAGGACAGCTCTGGAAACACCATATATTTT. Together with reference TRBV5-1 and TRBJ1-3, the CDR3 gives the full variable domain: KAGVTQTPRYLIKTRGQQVTLSCSPISGHRSVSWYQQTPGQGLQFLFEYFSETQRNKGNFPGRFSGRQFSNSRSEMNVSTLELGDSALYLCASSPTEDSSGNTIYFGEGSWLTVV.

The chain joins TRBV12-5 to TRBJ2-3; a weak D match, TRBD2 (6 bases). V was cut by 1 base and J by 6 bases, with 14 bases left in between. This CDR3 contains 15 residues. The V gene's germline CDR1 is LGHNT and CDR2 FRNRAP. In DNA, the CDR3 is TGTGCTAGTGGTTTGGGGGGACTTTCTTCGGATACGCAGTATTTT. The encoded protein is CASGLGGLSSDTQYF.

The chain recombines TRBV4-1 with TRBJ1-2; 7 nucleotides match TRBD1. The CDR3 covers 15 residues. V lost 3 bases to trimming and J lost 4 bases; unmatched junction nucleotides: 8. The germline gives CDR1 MGHRA, CDR2 YSYEKL. CDR3 nucleotide sequence: TGCGCCAGCAGCCACGTCGGCAGGGGGACCTATGGCTACACCTTC. It yields the protein CASSHVGRGTYGYTF.

This clone was picked up a small number of times. This rearrangement joins TRBV5-4 to TRBJ2-2, with D unresolved. Germline CDR1 is SGHNT and CDR2 is YYREEE (reference sequence). Trimming shortened V by 1 base and J by 2 bases, and 12 bases separated the two germline ends. CDR3 size: 16 residues. CDR3 nucleotides: TGTGCCAGCAGCTTGTTCATCGCAGTTAACACCGGGGAGCTGTTTTTT. Protein product: CASSLFIAVNTGELFF.

This clone was counted a single time. DNA of the CDR3: TGCGCCAGCAGCGGCCGGGACAGGGCGGACCGCTCCTACAATGAGCAGTTCTTC. Protein sequence: CASSGRDRADRSYNEQFF. The chain joins TRBV5-1 to TRBJ2-1; 9 positions agree with TRBD1. CDR1 and CDR2 (germline): SGHRS, YFSETQ. The J segment lost 0 bases and the V segment lost 4 bases, leaving 11 bases of the junction unmatched. CDR3 length: 18 amino acids.

The V and J genes are TRBV19 and TRBJ2-7; maybe TRBD1 (6 bases). The CDR3 totals 13 residues. The germline V and J ends were trimmed by 8 bases and 2 bases, with 13 bases remaining between them. Germline values: CDR1 LNHDA, CDR2 SQIVND (reference sequence). The CDR3 region has the DNA TGTGCCAGTTCTAGGGGGAACCCCTACGAGCAGTACTTC. Translated: CASSRGNPYEQYF.

The chain recombines TRBV20-1 with TRBJ2-3; a possible D gene is TRBD2 (6 bases). Germline V gene lookup returns CDR1 DFQATT and CDR2 SNEGSKA (reference sequence). The CDR3 is 10 amino acids. The CDR3 loop is CVEGGRTQYF. The CDR3 DNA reads TGCGTAGAAGGAGGGCGTACGCAGTATTTT.

This rearrangement joins TRBV13 to TRBJ1-4; a possible D gene is TRBD1 (5 bases). V was cut by 4 bases and J by 3 bases, with 12 bases left in between. From germline, CDR1 is PRHDT and CDR2 FYEKMQ (reference sequence). The CDR3 has 15 amino acids. CDR3 in DNA: TGTGCCAGCAGCTCAGGGACCAGGGCTAATGAAAAACTGTTTTTT. Encoded protein: CASSSGTRANEKLFF.

This rearrangement joins TRBV9 to TRBJ2-5; 12 bases align to TRBD2. The CDR3 extends over 15 amino acids. Germline V lookup: CDR1 SGDLS, CDR2 YYNGEE. V lost 5 bases to trimming and J lost 4 bases; unmatched junction nucleotides: 6. The DNA for the CDR3 is TGTGCCAGCAGGCCGACGACTAGCGGGGGAGAGACCCAGTACTTC. Translated, it gives CASRPTTSGGETQYF.

The gene calls are TRBV3-1 (or the pseudogene TRBV3-2) and TRBJ2-1; TRBD2 agrees at 11 bases. The CDR3 length is 17 residues. CDR1 is LGHDT, CDR2 YNNKEL, per germline (reference sequence). J was trimmed by 2 bases and V by 4 bases; bases with no gene match: 7. CDR3 coding DNA: TGTGCCAGCAGCCGCCTACTAGCGGGGGCTACCTACAATGAGCAGTTCTTC. Its protein is CASSRLLAGATYNEQFF.

This clone was detected only once. The chain joins TRBV12-3 or TRBV12-4 to TRBJ1-2; 7 bases match TRBD1. The CDR3 covers 13 residues. Trimming removed 7 bases from V and 3 bases from J; junction bases left unmatched: 5. Here the CDR3 reads CASTPTGDYGYTF. The CDR3 DNA is TGTGCCAGCACCCCAACAGGGGACTATGGCTACACCTTC.

V is TRBV5-1 and J is TRBJ1-1, with unresolved D. Germline V CDR1 and CDR2: SGHRS, YFSETQ. V lost 0 bases and J 6 bases, leaving 12 bases between the germline ends. This CDR3 spans 14 amino acids. The CDR3 sequence: CASSLGLAAPEAFF. CDR3 sequence (DNA): TGCGCCAGCAGCTTGGGGCTTGCCGCCCCTGAAGCTTTCTTT. Complete variable domain (other parts from reference TRBV5-1 and TRBJ1-1): KAGVTQTPRYLIKTRGQQVTLSCSPISGHRSVSWYQQTPGQGLQFLFEYFSETQRNKGNFPGRFSGRQFSNSRSEMNVSTLELGDSALYLCASSLGLAAPEAFFGQGTRLTVV.

The gene calls are TRBV5-1 and TRBJ2-7; 9 positions agree with TRBD1. V shed 0 bases, J shed 5 bases, and the junction held 3 bases outside the gene matches. CDR1 is SGHRS and CDR2 is YFSETQ in the germline V gene. The CDR3 contains 14 residues. CDR3 DNA sequence: TGCGCCAGCAGCTTGGGACAGGGGGTTCACGAGCAGTACTTC. Translated, it gives CASSLGQGVHEQYF.

The chain is built from TRBV5-1 and TRBJ2-3; D is possibly TRBD2 (6 bases). Trimming removed 4 bases from V and 0 bases from J, with 12 bases in between. Germline V gene data show CDR1 as SGHRS and CDR2 as YFSETQ. This CDR3 is built from 15 residues. CDR3 nucleotide sequence: TGCGCCAGCAGCCGGGCCGGGACTAGCACAGATACGCAGTATTTT. Protein product: CASSRAGTSTDTQYF.

This clone has a single count. V gene TRBV24-1 combines with J gene TRBJ1-2; no clear D. Germline CDR1 reads KGHDR; CDR2 reads SFDVKD. CDR3 length: 13 residues. The V end lost 5 bases, the J end lost 7 bases, and 13 bases lay between the germline ends. CDR3 protein: CATSATGYSGYTF. CDR3 DNA sequence: TGTGCCACCAGTGCCACGGGGTATTCTGGCTACACCTTC.

This chain joins TRBV24-1 and TRBJ2-3, with D maybe TRBD2 (6 bases). Germline CDR1 KGHDR, CDR2 SFDVKD. The CDR3 is 13 residues long. Trimming removed 0 bases at V and 10 bases at J, with 10 bases between. This CDR3 is CATSDLLGEAQYF. The CDR3 nucleotides are TGTGCCACCAGTGATTTGTTGGGGGAGGCGCAGTATTTT.